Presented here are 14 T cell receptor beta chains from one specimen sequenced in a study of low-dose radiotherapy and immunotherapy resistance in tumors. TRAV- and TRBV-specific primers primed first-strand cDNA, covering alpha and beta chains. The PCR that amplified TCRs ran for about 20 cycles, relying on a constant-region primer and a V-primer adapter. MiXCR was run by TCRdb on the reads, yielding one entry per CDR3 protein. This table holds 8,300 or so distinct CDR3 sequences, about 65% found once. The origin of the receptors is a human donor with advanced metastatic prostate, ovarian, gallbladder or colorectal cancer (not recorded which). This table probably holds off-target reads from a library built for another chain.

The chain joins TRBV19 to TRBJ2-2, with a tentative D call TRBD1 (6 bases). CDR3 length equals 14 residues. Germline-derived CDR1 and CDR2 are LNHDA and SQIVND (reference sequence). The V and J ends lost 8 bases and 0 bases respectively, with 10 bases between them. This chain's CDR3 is CASRTGTNTGELFF. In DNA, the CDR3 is TGTGCCAGTCGCACAGGGACGAACACCGGGGAGCTGTTTTTT.

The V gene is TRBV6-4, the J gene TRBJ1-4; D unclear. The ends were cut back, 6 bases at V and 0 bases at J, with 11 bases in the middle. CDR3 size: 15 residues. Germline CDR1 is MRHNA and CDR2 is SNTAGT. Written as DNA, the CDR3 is TGTGCCAGCAGGAGAACGGATGCAACTAATGAAAAACTGTTTTTT. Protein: CASRRTDATNEKLFF.

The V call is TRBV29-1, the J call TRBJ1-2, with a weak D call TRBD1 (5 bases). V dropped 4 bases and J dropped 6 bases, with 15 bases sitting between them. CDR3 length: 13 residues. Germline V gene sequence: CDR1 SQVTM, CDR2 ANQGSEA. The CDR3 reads CSVAGQGGHGYTF. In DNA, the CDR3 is TGCAGCGTTGCGGGCCAGGGAGGTCATGGCTACACCTTC.

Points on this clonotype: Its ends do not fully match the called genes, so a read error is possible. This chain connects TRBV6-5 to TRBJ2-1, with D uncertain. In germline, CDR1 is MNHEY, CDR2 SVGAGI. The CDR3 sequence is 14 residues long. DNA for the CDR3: TGTGCCAACAGTCTGACCGACTCCTACAATGAGCAGTTCTTC. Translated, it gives CANSLTDSYNEQFF.

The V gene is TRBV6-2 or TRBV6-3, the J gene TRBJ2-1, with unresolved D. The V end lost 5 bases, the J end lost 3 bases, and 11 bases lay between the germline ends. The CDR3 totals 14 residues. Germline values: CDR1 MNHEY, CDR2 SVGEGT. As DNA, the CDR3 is TGTGCCAGCAGTAGACAAGCAGACTACAATGAGCAGTTCTTC. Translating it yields CASSRQADYNEQFF.

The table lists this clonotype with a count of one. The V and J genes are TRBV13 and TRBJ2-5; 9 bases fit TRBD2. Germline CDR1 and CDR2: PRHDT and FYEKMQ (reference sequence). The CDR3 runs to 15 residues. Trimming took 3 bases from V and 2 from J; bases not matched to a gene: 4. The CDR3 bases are TGTGCCAGCAGCTTCTCGAGCGGGAGGCAAGAGACCCAGTACTTC. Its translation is CASSFSSGRQETQYF.

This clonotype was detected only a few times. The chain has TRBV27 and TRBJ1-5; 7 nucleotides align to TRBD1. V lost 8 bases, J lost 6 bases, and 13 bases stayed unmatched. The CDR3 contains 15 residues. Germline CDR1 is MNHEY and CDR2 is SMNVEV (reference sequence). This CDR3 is CASLSRQGVSQPQHF. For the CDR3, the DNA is TGTGCCAGCCTCAGCAGACAGGGCGTAAGTCAGCCCCAGCATTTT.

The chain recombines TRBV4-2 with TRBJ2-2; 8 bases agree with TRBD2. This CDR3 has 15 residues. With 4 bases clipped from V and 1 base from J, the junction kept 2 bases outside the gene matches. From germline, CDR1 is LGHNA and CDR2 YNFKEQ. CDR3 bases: TGTGCCAGCAGCCGTAGCGGGATGAACACCGGGGAGCTGTTTTTT. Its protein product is CASSRSGMNTGELFF.

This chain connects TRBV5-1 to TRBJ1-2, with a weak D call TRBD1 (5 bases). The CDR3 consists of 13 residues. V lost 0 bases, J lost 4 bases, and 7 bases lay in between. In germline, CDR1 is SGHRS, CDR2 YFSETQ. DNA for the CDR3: TGCGCCAGCAGCTTGGCAGGGTCCTATGGCTACACCTTC. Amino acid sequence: CASSLAGSYGYTF.

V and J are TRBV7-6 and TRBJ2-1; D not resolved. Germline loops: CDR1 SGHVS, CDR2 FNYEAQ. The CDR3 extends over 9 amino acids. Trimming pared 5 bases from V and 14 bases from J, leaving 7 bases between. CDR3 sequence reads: CASSPKEFF. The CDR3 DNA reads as TGTGCCAGCAGCCCCAAAGAGTTCTTC.

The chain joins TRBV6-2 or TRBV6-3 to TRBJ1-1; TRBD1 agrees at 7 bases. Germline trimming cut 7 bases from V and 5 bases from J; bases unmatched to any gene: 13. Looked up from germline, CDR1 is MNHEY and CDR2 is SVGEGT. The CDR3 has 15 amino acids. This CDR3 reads CASKFGTARGTEAFF. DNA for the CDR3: TGTGCCAGCAAATTTGGGACAGCTCGAGGAACTGAAGCTTTCTTT.

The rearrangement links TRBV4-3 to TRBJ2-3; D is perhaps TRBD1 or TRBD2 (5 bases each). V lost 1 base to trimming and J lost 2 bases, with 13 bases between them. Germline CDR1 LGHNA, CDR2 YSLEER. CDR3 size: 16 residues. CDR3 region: CASSQGPGRLTDTQYF. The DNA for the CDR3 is TGCGCCAGCAGCCAAGGCCCGGGACGGCTCACAGATACGCAGTATTTT.

The CDR3 bases are TGCGCCAGCAGCCAAGATTGGAGGGGACGGGGAGAAAAACTGTTTTTT. Its translation: CASSQDWRGRGEKLFF. The chain combines TRBV4-3 with TRBJ1-4; tentatively, D is TRBD1 (5 bases). Germline lookup yields CDR1 LGHNA and CDR2 YSLEER. The CDR3 is made up of 16 amino acids. V dropped 0 bases and J dropped 8 bases, with 16 bases sitting between them.

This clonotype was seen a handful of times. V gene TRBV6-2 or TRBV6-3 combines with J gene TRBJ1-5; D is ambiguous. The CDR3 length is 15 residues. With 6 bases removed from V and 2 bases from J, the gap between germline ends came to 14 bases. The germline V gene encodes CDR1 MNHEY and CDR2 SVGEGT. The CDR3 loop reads CASSPYGEGNQPQHF. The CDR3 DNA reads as TGTGCCAGCAGCCCTTACGGGGAAGGCAATCAGCCCCAGCATTTT.